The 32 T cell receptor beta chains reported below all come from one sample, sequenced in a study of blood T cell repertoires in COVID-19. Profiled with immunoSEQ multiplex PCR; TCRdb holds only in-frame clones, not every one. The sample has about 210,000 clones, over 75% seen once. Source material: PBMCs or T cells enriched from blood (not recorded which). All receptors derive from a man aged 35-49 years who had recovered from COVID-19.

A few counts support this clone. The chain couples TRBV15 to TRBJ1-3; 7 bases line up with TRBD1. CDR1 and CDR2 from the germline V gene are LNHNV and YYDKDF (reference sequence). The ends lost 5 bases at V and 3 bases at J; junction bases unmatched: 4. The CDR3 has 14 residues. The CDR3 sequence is CATSAQGYGNTIYF. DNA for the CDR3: TGTGCCACCAGCGCACAGGGGTATGGAAACACCATATATTTT.

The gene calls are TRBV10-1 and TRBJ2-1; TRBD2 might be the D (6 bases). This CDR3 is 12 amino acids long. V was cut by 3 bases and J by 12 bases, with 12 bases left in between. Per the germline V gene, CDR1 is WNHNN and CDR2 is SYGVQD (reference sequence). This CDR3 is CASSDSGTPQFF. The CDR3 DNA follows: TGCGCCAGCAGTGACTCCGGGACTCCGCAGTTCTTC.

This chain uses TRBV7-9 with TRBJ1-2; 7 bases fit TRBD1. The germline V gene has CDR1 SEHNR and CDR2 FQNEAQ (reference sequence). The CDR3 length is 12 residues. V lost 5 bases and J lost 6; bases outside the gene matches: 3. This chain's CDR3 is CASSEQGNGYTF. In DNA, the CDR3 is TGTGCCAGCAGCGAACAGGGGAATGGCTACACCTTC.

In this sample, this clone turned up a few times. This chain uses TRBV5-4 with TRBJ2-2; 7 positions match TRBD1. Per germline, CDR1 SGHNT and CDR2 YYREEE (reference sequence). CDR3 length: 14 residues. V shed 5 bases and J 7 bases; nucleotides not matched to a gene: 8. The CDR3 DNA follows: TGTGCCAGCAGGGAAACAGGGGTGGACGGGGAGCTGTTTTTT. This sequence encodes CASRETGVDGELFF.

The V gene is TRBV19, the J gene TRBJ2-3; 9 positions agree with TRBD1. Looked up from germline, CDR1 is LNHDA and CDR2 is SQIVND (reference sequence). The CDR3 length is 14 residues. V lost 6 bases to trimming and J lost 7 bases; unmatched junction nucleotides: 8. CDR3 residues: CASSRQGGAHTQYF. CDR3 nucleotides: TGTGCCAGTAGCCGACAGGGGGGGGCCCATACGCAGTATTTT.

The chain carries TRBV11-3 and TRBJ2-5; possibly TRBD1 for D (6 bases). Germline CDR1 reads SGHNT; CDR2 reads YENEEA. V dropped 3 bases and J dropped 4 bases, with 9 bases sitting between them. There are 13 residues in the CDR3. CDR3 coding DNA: TGTGCCAGCAGCTTCACAGGGCGAGAGACCCAGTACTTC. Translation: CASSFTGRETQYF.

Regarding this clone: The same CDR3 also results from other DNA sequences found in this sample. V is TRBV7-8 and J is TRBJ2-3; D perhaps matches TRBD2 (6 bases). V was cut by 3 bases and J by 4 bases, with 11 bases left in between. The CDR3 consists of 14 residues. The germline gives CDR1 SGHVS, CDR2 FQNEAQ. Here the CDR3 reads CASSLGGAADTQYF. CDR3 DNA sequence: TGTGCCAGCAGCTTGGGCGGGGCGGCAGATACGCAGTATTTT.

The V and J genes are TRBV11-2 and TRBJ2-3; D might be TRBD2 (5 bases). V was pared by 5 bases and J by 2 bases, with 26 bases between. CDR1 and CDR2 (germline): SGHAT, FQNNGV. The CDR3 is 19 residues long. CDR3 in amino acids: CASSGPVEVSSEYTDTQYF. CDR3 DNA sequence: TGTGCCAGCAGCGGCCCCGTCGAAGTTAGTAGCGAATACACAGATACGCAGTATTTT.

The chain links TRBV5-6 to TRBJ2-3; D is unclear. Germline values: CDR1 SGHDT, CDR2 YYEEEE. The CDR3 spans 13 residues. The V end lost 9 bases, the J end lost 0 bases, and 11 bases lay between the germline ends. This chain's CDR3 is CATRVTSTDTQYF. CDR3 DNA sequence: TGTGCCACTAGAGTAACTAGCACAGATACGCAGTATTTT. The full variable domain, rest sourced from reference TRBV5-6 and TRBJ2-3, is DAGVTQSPTHLIKTRGQQVTLRCSPKSGHDTVSWYQQALGQGPQFIFQYYEEEERQRGNFPDRFSGHQFPNYSSELNVNALLLGDSALYLCATRVTSTDTQYFGPGTRLTVL.

This chain's CDR3 is CASSFNDPTGRYGYTF. The CDR3 region has the DNA TGTGCCAGCAGTTTTAATGACCCGACAGGACGCTATGGCTACACCTTC. The gene calls are TRBV27 and TRBJ1-2; perhaps TRBD1 as D (6 bases). The CDR3 totals 16 residues. The germline V and J ends were trimmed by 3 bases and 4 bases, with 18 bases remaining between them. Germline V gene lookup returns CDR1 MNHEY and CDR2 SMNVEV (reference sequence).

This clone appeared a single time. CDR3 coding DNA: TGTGCCAGCAGCTTAGTCGGACTAGCGGGACTCAATGAGCAGTTCTTC. Its protein product is CASSLVGLAGLNEQFF. The J gene is TRBJ2-1, the V gene TRBV7-9; 12 nucleotides align to TRBD2. This CDR3 is built from 16 residues. V dropped 1 base and J dropped 6; count of bases not matched to a gene: 4. Germline-derived CDR1 and CDR2 are SEHNR and FQNEAQ (reference sequence).

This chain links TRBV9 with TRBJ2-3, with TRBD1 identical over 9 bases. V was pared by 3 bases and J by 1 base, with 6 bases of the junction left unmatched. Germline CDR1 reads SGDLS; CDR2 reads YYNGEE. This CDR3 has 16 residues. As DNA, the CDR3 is TGTGCCAGCAGCGGCGACAGGGGGGTTGGCACAGATACGCAGTATTTT. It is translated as CASSGDRGVGTDTQYF.

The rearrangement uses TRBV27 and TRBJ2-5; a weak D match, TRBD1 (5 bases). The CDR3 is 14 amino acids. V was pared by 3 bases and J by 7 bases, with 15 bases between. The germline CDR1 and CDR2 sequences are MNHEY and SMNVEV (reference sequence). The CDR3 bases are TGTGCCAGCAGTTTGGGTCAGGGTACAGGGACCCAGTACTTC. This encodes CASSLGQGTGTQYF.

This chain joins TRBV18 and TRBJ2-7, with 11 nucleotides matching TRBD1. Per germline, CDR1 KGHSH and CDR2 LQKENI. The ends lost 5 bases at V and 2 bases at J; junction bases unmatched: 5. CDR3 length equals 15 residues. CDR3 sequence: CASSTGQGATYEQYF. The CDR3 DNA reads TGTGCCAGCTCAACTGGACAGGGGGCAACCTACGAGCAGTACTTC.

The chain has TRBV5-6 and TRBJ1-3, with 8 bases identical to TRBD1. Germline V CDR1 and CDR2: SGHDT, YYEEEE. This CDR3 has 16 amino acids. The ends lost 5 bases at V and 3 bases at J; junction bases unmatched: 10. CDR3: CASSWGTGGGGNTIYF. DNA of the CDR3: TGTGCCAGCAGTTGGGGGACAGGCGGAGGTGGAAACACCATATATTTT.

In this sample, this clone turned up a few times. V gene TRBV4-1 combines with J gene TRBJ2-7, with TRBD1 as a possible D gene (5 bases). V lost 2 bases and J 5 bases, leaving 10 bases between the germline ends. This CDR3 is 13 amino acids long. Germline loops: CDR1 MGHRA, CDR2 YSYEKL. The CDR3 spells CASSQWEGDEQYF. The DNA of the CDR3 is TGCGCCAGCAGCCAATGGGAAGGGGACGAGCAGTACTTC.

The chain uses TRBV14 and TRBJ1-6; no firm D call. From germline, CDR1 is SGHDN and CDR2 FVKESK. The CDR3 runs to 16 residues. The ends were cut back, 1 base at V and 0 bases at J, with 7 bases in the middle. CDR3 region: CASSQGPGSYNSPLHF. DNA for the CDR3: TGTGCCAGCAGCCAAGGGCCAGGCTCCTATAATTCACCCCTCCACTTT.

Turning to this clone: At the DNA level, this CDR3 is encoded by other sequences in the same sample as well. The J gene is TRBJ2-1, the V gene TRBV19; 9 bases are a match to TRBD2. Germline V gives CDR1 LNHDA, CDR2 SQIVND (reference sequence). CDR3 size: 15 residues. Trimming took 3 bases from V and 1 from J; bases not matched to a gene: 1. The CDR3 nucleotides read TGTGCCAGTAGTATGCGGGGGGGATCCTACAATGAGCAGTTCTTC. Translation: CASSMRGGSYNEQFF. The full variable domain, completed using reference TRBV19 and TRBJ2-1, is DGGITQSPKYLFRKEGQNVTLSCEQNLNHDAMYWYRQDPGQGLRLIYYSQIVNDFQKGDIAEGYSVSREKKESFPLTVTSAQKNPTAFYLCASSMRGGSYNEQFFGPGTRLTVL.

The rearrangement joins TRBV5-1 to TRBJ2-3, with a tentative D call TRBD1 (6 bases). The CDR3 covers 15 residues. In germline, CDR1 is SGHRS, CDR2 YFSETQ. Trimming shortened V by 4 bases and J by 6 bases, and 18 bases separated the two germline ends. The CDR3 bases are TGCGCCAGCAGCCCCCGCGACAGGTTCGGGGATACGCAGTATTTT. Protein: CASSPRDRFGDTQYF.

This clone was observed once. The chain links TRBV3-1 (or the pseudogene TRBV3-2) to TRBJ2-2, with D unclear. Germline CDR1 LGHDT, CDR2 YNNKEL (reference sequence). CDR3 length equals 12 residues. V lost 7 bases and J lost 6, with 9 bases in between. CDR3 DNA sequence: TGTGCCAGCACCCACCGCGCCGGGGAGCTGTTTTTT. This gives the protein CASTHRAGELFF.

The chain's CDR3 is CASSPGLTAEAFF. CDR3 sequence (DNA): TGTGCCAGCTCTCCGGGACTTACTGCTGAAGCTTTCTTT. The chain employs TRBV18 and TRBJ1-1; D might be TRBD1 (5 bases). The CDR3 covers 13 residues. The germline V and J ends were trimmed by 6 bases and 6 bases, with 14 bases remaining between them. From germline, CDR1 is KGHSH and CDR2 LQKENI.

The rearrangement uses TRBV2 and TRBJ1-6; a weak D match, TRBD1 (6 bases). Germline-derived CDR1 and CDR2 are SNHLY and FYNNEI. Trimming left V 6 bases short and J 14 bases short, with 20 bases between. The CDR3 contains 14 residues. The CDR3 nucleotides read TGTGCCAGCAGCAACAGGGACACTTCGATAGCCCTCCACTTT. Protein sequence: CASSNRDTSIALHF.

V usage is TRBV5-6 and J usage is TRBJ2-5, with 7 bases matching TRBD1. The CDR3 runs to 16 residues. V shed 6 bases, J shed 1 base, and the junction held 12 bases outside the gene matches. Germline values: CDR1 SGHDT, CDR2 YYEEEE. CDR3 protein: CASNKMTGQTQETQYF. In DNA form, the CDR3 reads TGTGCCAGCAACAAAATGACAGGGCAGACCCAAGAGACCCAGTACTTC. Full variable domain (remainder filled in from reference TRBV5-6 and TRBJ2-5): DAGVTQSPTHLIKTRGQQVTLRCSPKSGHDTVSWYQQALGQGPQFIFQYYEEEERQRGNFPDRFSGHQFPNYSSELNVNALLLGDSALYLCASNKMTGQTQETQYFGPGTRLLVL.

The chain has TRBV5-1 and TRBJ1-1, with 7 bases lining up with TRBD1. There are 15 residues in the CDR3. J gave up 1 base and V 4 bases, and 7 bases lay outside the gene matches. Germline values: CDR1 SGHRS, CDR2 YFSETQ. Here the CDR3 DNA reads TGCGCCAGCAGCCCTGGACAGGACAGGAACACTGAAGCTTTCTTT. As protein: CASSPGQDRNTEAFF.

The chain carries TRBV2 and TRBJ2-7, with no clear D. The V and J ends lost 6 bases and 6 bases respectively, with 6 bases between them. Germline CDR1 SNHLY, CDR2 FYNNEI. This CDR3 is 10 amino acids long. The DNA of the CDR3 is TGTGCCAGCAGGAGGATCGAGCAGTACTTC. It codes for CASRRIEQYF.

The CDR3 DNA follows: TGTGCCAGCAGCTTGGACAGGAGAGGGTTAAACTATGGCTACACCTTC. Amino acid sequence: CASSLDRRGLNYGYTF. The chain uses TRBV7-9 and TRBJ1-2; TRBD1 matches 7 bases. V was pared by 3 bases and J by 2 bases, with 9 bases of the junction left unmatched. CDR3 size: 16 residues. Germline-derived CDR1 and CDR2 are SEHNR and FQNEAQ (reference sequence).

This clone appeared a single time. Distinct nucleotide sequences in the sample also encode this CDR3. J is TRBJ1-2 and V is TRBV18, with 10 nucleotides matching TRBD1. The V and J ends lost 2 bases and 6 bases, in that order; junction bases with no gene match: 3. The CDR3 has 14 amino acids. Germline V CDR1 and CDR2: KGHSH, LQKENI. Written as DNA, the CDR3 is TGTGCCAGCTCACCATCCGGGACAGGGGATGGCTACACCTTC. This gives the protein CASSPSGTGDGYTF. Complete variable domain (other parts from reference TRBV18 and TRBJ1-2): NAGVMQNPRHLVRRRGQEARLRCSPMKGHSHVYWYRQLPEEGLKFMVYLQKENIIDESGMPKERFSAEFPKEGPSILRIQQVVRGDSAAYFCASSPSGTGDGYTFGSGTRLTVV.

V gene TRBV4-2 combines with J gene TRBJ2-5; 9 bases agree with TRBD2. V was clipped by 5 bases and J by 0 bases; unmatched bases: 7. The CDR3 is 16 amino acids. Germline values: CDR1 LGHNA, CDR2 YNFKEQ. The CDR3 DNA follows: TGTGCCAGCAGCAAGAAGCGGGGGGCCCACCAAGAGACCCAGTACTTC. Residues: CASSKKRGAHQETQYF.

CDR3 region: CASSISTGTRLFF. CDR3 DNA: TGTGCCAGTAGTATCTCCACCGGGACACGGCTGTTTTTT. The chain uses TRBV19 and TRBJ1-4; TRBD1 is a possible D gene (6 bases). V was cut by 3 bases and J by 14 bases, with 16 bases left in between. The CDR3 has 13 amino acids. Per the germline V gene, CDR1 is LNHDA and CDR2 is SQIVND (reference sequence).

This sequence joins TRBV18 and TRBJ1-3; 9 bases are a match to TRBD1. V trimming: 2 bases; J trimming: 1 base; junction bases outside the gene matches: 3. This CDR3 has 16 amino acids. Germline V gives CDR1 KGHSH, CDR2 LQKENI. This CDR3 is CASSPAGQGSGNTIYF. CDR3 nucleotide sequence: TGTGCCAGCTCACCAGCGGGACAGGGTTCTGGAAACACCATATATTTT.

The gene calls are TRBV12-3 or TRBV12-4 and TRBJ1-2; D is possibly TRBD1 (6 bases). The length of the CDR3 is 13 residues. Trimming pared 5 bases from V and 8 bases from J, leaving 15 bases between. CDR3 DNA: TGTGCCAGCAGTCCTAACAGGGCCGGAGGCTACACCTTC. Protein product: CASSPNRAGGYTF.

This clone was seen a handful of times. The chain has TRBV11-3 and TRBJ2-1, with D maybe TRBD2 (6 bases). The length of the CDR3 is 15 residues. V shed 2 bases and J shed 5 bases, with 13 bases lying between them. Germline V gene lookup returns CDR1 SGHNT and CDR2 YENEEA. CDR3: CASSLNREINNEQFF. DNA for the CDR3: TGTGCCAGCAGCTTAAATCGGGAGATAAACAATGAGCAGTTCTTC.